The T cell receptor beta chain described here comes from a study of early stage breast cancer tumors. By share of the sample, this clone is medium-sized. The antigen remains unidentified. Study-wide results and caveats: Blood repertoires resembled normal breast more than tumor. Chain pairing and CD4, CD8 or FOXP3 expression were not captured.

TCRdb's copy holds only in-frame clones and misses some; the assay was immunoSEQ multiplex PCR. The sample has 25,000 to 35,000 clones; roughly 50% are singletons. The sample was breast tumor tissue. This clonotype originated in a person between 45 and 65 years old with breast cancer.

The DNA of the CDR3 is TGTGCCAGCCGAGCCTTCTATGGCTACACCTTC. It codes for CASRAFYGYTF. The chain joins TRBV6-1 to TRBJ1-2; D unresolved. This CDR3 is 11 amino acids long. Germline V gene lookup returns CDR1 MNHNS and CDR2 SASEGT. V was cut by 8 bases and J by 4 bases, with 8 bases left in between.